The present entry profiles one TCR beta chain with its context. Antigen specificity is unknown. CDR3 length: 19 residues. Looked up from germline, CDR1 is SGHAT and CDR2 is FQDESV (reference sequence). Trimming took off 3 bases at V and 2 bases at J, with 25 bases between the two ends. This entry is derived from a study of T cells after yellow fever vaccination. The study, taken as a whole, reports: FACS-sorted repertoires might harbor abundant contaminating clonotypes from the bulk population.

TCRdb processed the 5' RACE reads anew with MiXCR; each CDR3 protein has one entry. Of approximately 550,000 distinct CDR3 sequences listed, 19% were seen once; the top ten hold roughly an eighth. J is TRBJ2-5 and V is TRBV11-1; no definite D call. The sequenced sample was PBMCs, obtained 15 days after the yellow fever booster vaccination. The origin of this receptor is a man in his thirties or forties who received the YFV17D yellow fever vaccine. CDR3 bases: TGTGCCAGCAGCTTCCCCAATCGACCGAATGAGAAAATTCAAGAGACCCAGTACTTC. Translation gives CASSFPNRPNEKIQETQYF. Full variable domain (missing parts from reference TRBV11-1 and TRBJ2-5): EAEVAQSPRYKITEKSQAVAFWCDPISGHATLYWYRQILGQGPELLVQFQDESVVDDSQLPKDRFSAERLKGVDSTLKIQPAELGDSAMYLCASSFPNRPNEKIQETQYFGPGTRLLVL.